Listed below are T cell receptor beta chains from one sample, sequenced in a study of blood T cell repertoires in COVID-19. TCRdb's copy holds only in-frame clones and misses some; the assay was immunoSEQ multiplex PCR. This table holds around 100,000 clones, more than 75% found once. Sample: peripheral blood. The receptors shown here come from a man aged 40-49 years with acute or convalescent COVID-19. The CDR3 runs from the conserved cysteine through the conserved F or W. Fields, in order: clone size, J gene, D gene, V gene, CDR3 DNA, CDR3 protein. D genes are given only for firm matches. Only part of the rows carry a size: once, few, many, or a class if the clone is expanded.

.,TRBJ2-3,.,TRBV10-2,TGCGCCAGCAGTGAGTCCCCGGGGTTCCGCACAGATACGCAGTATTTT,CASSESPGFRTDTQYF
.,TRBJ2-3,.,TRBV3-1/TRBV3-2,TGTGCCAGCAGCCTCTTGGACCGGGGTTCCACAGATACGCAGTATTTT,CASSLLDRGSTDTQYF
.,TRBJ2-3,.,TRBV20-1,TGCAGTGCTGGTGGTAGTAGCGGCACAGATACGCAGTATTTT,CSAGGSSGTDTQYF
few,TRBJ1-1,.,TRBV6-5,TGTGCCAGCATCCCAAGCGAGGGTGGACCTGAAGCTTTCTTT,CASIPSEGGPEAFF
.,TRBJ2-1,TRBD2,TRBV25-1,TGTGCCAGCAGTGAATGGGGGACTAGCGGGGCTGAGCAGTTCTTC,CASSEWGTSGAEQFF
once,TRBJ1-1,TRBD1,TRBV6-5,TGTGCCAGCAGTCGCACCCGACAGGGTCACACTGAAGCTTTCTTT,CASSRTRQGHTEAFF
.,TRBJ2-1,TRBD2,TRBV6-5,TGTGCCAGCAGTCCAGCAGCGGGGGGGCTCAATGAGCAGTTCTTC,CASSPAAGGLNEQFF
.,TRBJ1-2,TRBD1,TRBV6-5,TGTGCCAGTGACAGGGGAGGGAACTATGGCTACACCTTC,CASDRGGNYGYTF
.,TRBJ2-1,TRBD2,TRBV5-1,TGCGCCAGCAGCTTGAGGCCCTTAGGTAGCGGGAGGGGGAATGAGCAGTTCTTC,CASSLRPLGSGRGNEQFF
.,TRBJ1-2,.,TRBV5-1,TGCGCCAGCAGCTTGGAGGCGGGGGGAGGCTATGGCTACACCTTC,CASSLEAGGGYGYTF
.,TRBJ2-7,.,TRBV18,TGTGCCAGCTCACCGGCCGGGTTTGGCGAGCAGTACTTC,CASSPAGFGEQYF
.,TRBJ1-3,.,TRBV3-1/TRBV3-2,TGTGCCAGCAGCCAACGGGCGAATTCGGGGCGGGGGAGGAACACCATATATTTT,CASSQRANSGRGRNTIYF
once,TRBJ2-6,.,TRBV6-4,TGTGCCAGCAGTGAGGACAGCTCTGGGGCCAACGTCCTGACTTTC,CASSEDSSGANVLTF
.,TRBJ2-3,TRBD2,TRBV5-4,TGTGCCAGCAGCTTAGCGGGGGGCCTACCCCCCACAGATACGCAGTATTTT,CASSLAGGLPPTDTQYF
.,TRBJ2-2,.,TRBV2,TGTGCCAGCAGAGTTAGCACCGGGGAGCTGTTTTTT,CASRVSTGELFF
.,TRBJ2-7,TRBD2,TRBV2,TGTGCCAGCAGTGAATTCCTAGCGGGAGGGCAGGGTTCTAGGGACGAGCAGTACTTC,CASSEFLAGGQGSRDEQYF
.,TRBJ2-1,TRBD2,TRBV30,TGTGCCTGGAGTCGGTCTAGCGGGAGGAATGAGCAGTTCTTC,CAWSRSSGRNEQFF